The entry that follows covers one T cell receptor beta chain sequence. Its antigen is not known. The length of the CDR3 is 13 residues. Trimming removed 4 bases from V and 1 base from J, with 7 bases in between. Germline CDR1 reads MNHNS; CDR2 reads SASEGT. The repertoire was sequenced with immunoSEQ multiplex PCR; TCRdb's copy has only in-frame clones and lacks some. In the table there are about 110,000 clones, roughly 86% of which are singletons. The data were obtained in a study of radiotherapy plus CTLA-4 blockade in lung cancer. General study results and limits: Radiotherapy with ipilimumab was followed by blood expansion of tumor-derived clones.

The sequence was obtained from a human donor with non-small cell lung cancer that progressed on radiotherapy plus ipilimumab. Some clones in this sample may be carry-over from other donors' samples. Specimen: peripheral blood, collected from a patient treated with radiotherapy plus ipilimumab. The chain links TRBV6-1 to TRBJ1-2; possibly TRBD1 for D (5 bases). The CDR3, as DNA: TGTGCCAGCAGTGGGGGGATTAACTATGGCTACACCTTC. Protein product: CASSGGINYGYTF.